Listed here are 22 T cell receptor beta chains from one sample, sequenced in a study of regulatory T cells in long-lasting Graves disease. Construction of TCR beta libraries relied on iRepertoire HTBI primers and on Arm-PCR targeting CDR3 regions. TCRdb recomputed calls from the multiplex PCR reads with MiXCR, one row per CDR3 protein. The repertoire has some 450,000 distinct CDR3 sequences, 15% to 20% of them found once; the top ten carry roughly 10%. Time point specified: newly diagnosed GD, antithyroid drugs for less than 3 months. Isolated PBMC RNA provided the starting material for the TCR library. This sample also appeared in a second study, on T cells in Graves' hyperthyroidism and ophthalmopathy.

This material consisted of peripheral blood mononuclear cells (PBMCs), taken at new diagnosis, from a patient treated with antithyroid drugs. All receptors derive from a woman in her thirties with Graves disease.

This clonotype was seen many times. The V call is TRBV20-1, the J call TRBJ2-5, with 10 bases fitting TRBD1. V shed 6 bases and J 5 bases; nucleotides not matched to a gene: 6. The germline V gene encodes CDR1 DFQATT and CDR2 SNEGSKA (reference sequence). This CDR3 contains 13 residues. For the CDR3, the DNA is TGCAGTGCCAAGGACAGGGGGAGGGAGACCCAGTACTTC. Encoded protein: CSAKDRGRETQYF.

This clonotype has a count of ten or more. This sequence joins TRBV29-1 and TRBJ1-2, with D uncertain. Per germline, CDR1 SQVTM and CDR2 ANQGSEA. This CDR3 has 11 residues. V lost 4 bases to trimming and J lost 10 bases, with 13 bases between them. CDR3 DNA: TGCAGCGTTGGAGAGGGTGGGGACTACACCTTC. The encoded protein is CSVGEGGDYTF.

Many counts were recorded for this clonotype. The chain links TRBV4-1 to TRBJ2-7, with TRBD1 as a possible D gene (7 bases). The ends were cut back, 1 base at V and 5 bases at J, with 15 bases in the middle. The CDR3 is 15 residues long. CDR1 and CDR2 (germline): MGHRA, YSYEKL. DNA for the CDR3: TGCGCCAGCAGCCAAGCTCCAGGGGGGATGCACGAGCAGTACTTC. This encodes CASSQAPGGMHEQYF.

As concerns this clonotype: A much larger clone lies one base from this, so it may be a read error. This chain connects TRBV6-4 to TRBJ2-7, with D perhaps TRBD1 or TRBD2 (5 bases each). CDR3 length equals 13 residues. The ends were cut back, 5 bases at V and 2 bases at J, with 10 bases in the middle. The germline V gene encodes CDR1 MRHNA and CDR2 SNTAGT. The DNA of the CDR3 is TGTGCCAGCAGTTCCCGGGACGCCTACGAGCAGTACTTC. Encoded protein: CASSSRDAYEQYF.

The table lists this clonotype with a few counts. The chain combines TRBV19 with TRBJ2-7; D unclear. Trimming took 3 bases from V and 6 from J, leaving 18 bases between them. The CDR3 spans 15 residues. CDR1 is LNHDA, CDR2 SQIVND, per germline (reference sequence). DNA for the CDR3: TGTGCCAGTAGTATCCCCCTGCCGATAAACTCCGAGCAGTACTTC. It encodes CASSIPLPINSEQYF. Using reference TRBV19 and TRBJ2-7 for the parts outside the CDR3, the full variable domain is DGGITQSPKYLFRKEGQNVTLSCEQNLNHDAMYWYRQDPGQGLRLIYYSQIVNDFQKGDIAEGYSVSREKKESFPLTVTSAQKNPTAFYLCASSIPLPINSEQYFGPGTRLTVT.

This clonotype was detected only a few times. The CDR3 nucleotides read TGTGCCAGCAGTCCACGACAGCGGCTAGATAATTCACCCCTCCACTTT. As protein: CASSPRQRLDNSPLHF. The chain is built from TRBV27 and TRBJ1-6, with D perhaps matching TRBD1 (5 bases). V was pared by 5 bases and J by 5 bases, with 16 bases between. This CDR3 region has 16 residues. Germline values: CDR1 MNHEY, CDR2 SMNVEV (reference sequence).

The V and J genes are TRBV20-1 and TRBJ1-1; TRBD1 might be the D (5 bases). Trimming shortened V by 6 bases and J by 4 bases, and 27 bases separated the two germline ends. Germline CDR1 and CDR2: DFQATT and SNEGSKA (reference sequence). The CDR3 has 17 amino acids. This CDR3 is CSADVWESEGAVTEAFF. The CDR3 DNA follows: TGCAGTGCCGACGTCTGGGAGTCGGAAGGGGCAGTCACTGAAGCTTTCTTT.

This chain uses TRBV29-1 with TRBJ2-5, with D possibly being TRBD2 (6 bases). V was trimmed by 2 bases and J by 4 bases, leaving 23 bases between them. Germline values: CDR1 SQVTM, CDR2 ANQGSEA. The CDR3 is 17 amino acids. The CDR3 nucleotides read TGCAGCGTTGAATTTGGGACGGTTCGGGAGCCGGTAGAGACCCAGTACTTC. Protein sequence: CSVEFGTVREPVETQYF.

A few counts support this clonotype. V gene TRBV12-3 or TRBV12-4 combines with J gene TRBJ2-2; no definite D call. The V and J ends lost 7 bases and 3 bases respectively, with 12 bases between them. The CDR3 spans 14 residues. In DNA form, the CDR3 reads TGTGCCAGCACCCTCAGCCACTACACCGGGGAGCTGTTTTTT. This codes for CASTLSHYTGELFF.

This clonotype showed up many times. This chain connects TRBV27 to TRBJ2-1; 10 positions match TRBD2. CDR3 size: 15 residues. CDR1 is MNHEY, CDR2 SMNVEV, per germline (reference sequence). Trimming cost V 6 bases and J 6 bases; bases outside gene matches: 8. CDR3 DNA sequence: TGTGCCAGCAGCCTAAGGACTAGCGGAATCAATGAGCAGTTCTTC. This gives the protein CASSLRTSGINEQFF.

A few counts support this clonotype. An end of the junction differs from the germline gene, which may be a read error. CDR3 residues: CASSPRDYQETQHF. CDR3 DNA sequence: TGTGCCAGCAGTCCGAGGGACTACCAAGAGACCCAGCACTTC. The V and J genes are TRBV12-3 or TRBV12-4 and TRBJ2-5, with 7 nucleotides matching TRBD2. The CDR3 covers 14 residues.

The chain employs TRBV4-3 and TRBJ2-2; 7 positions match TRBD1. Germline V lookup: CDR1 LGHNA, CDR2 YSLEER. Trimming at V came to 0 bases and at J to 7 bases, leaving 8 bases not matched to a gene. The CDR3 has 16 residues. DNA for the CDR3: TGCGCCAGCAGCCAAGAGACAGGGCTCTTCGGCGGGGAGCTGTTTTTT. It is translated as CASSQETGLFGGELFF.

This clonotype was seen ten or more times. The chain has TRBV28 and TRBJ2-7, with 7 bases identical to TRBD2. Germline CDR1 is MDHEN and CDR2 is SYDVKM. The CDR3 is 16 amino acids. After removal of 3 bases from V and 0 bases from J, the junction contained 8 bases not matched to a gene. CDR3 sequence: CASSLGGTISSYEQYF. CDR3 coding DNA: TGTGCCAGCAGTTTGGGTGGGACTATCAGCTCCTACGAGCAGTACTTC.

This clonotype occurred many times. The chain joins TRBV10-3 to TRBJ2-1; D is undetermined. V dropped 2 bases and J dropped 8 bases, with 10 bases sitting between them. CDR3 length equals 13 residues. The germline V gene encodes CDR1 ENHRY and CDR2 SYGVKD. CDR3 region: CAISERETDEQFF. The CDR3 DNA reads TGTGCCATCAGTGAGCGAGAGACGGATGAGCAGTTCTTC.

Note on this clonotype: One base separates it from a far larger clone, so it is likely a read error. The chain has TRBV7-2 and TRBJ2-7; D not resolved. Germline CDR1 is SGHTA and CDR2 is FQGNSA. This CDR3 spans 13 amino acids. In nucleotides, the CDR3 is TGTGCCGGCAGCTTAAGCCCCACCTACGAGCAGTACTTC. Encoded protein: CAGSLSPTYEQYF.

In this sample, this clonotype turned up many times. This chain connects TRBV11-2 to TRBJ2-7, with TRBD2 as a possible D gene (5 bases). Per the germline V gene, CDR1 is SGHAT and CDR2 is FQNNGV. The CDR3 has 12 residues. The V end was cut by 3 bases, the J end by 5 bases, with 8 bases between. DNA for the CDR3: TGTGCCAGCAGCTTGGAGGAGAACGAGCAGTACTTC. As protein: CASSLEENEQYF.

This clonotype was observed many times. The genes are TRBV9 and TRBJ2-5; D call uncertain. V dropped 0 bases and J dropped 1 base, with 10 bases sitting between them. CDR1 is SGDLS and CDR2 is YYNGEE in the germline V gene. The CDR3 has 15 amino acids. The CDR3 reads CASSVDGRVQETQYF. CDR3 in DNA: TGTGCCAGCAGCGTAGACGGCCGTGTCCAAGAGACCCAGTACTTC. Looking up the rest from reference TRBV9 and TRBJ2-5 gives the full variable domain: DSGVTQTPKHLITATGQRVTLRCSPRSGDLSVYWYQQSLDQGLQFLIQYYNGEERAKGNILERFSAQQFPDLHSELNLSSLELGDSALYFCASSVDGRVQETQYFGPGTRLLVL.

The table lists this clonotype with many counts. The chain links TRBV18 to TRBJ2-5, with D possibly matching TRBD2 (6 bases). Germline loops: CDR1 KGHSH, CDR2 LQKENI. The CDR3 runs 13 residues. The V and J ends lost 3 bases and 7 bases respectively, with 12 bases between them. CDR3 sequence reads: CASSPGGSATQYF. CDR3 in DNA: TGTGCCAGCTCACCCGGAGGGTCGGCGACCCAGTACTTC.

There are a few counts of this clonotype. The J gene is TRBJ2-1, the V gene TRBV28; D is ambiguous. Trimming took off 3 bases at V and 4 bases at J, with 10 bases between the two ends. CDR3 length equals 14 residues. Germline V gene sequence: CDR1 MDHEN, CDR2 SYDVKM. The CDR3 DNA follows: TGTGCCAGCAGTTTTTTAGATGATTACAATGAGCAGTTCTTC. Protein: CASSFLDDYNEQFF.

This clonotype was counted many times. The rearrangement uses TRBV6-1 and TRBJ2-7; 9 bases line up with TRBD2. Germline values: CDR1 MNHNS, CDR2 SASEGT. V shed 6 bases, J shed 2 bases, and the junction held 5 bases outside the gene matches. The CDR3 totals 14 residues. CDR3 nucleotides: TGTGCCAGCAGGGGGACTAGCTTCCCCTACGAGCAGTACTTC. The encoded protein is CASRGTSFPYEQYF.

The genes are TRBV5-6 and TRBJ1-4; no firm D call. The CDR3 runs to 14 residues. Germline lookup yields CDR1 SGHDT and CDR2 YYEEEE. Trimming stripped 4 bases from V and 8 bases from J, with 15 bases between. The DNA of the CDR3 is TGTGCCAGCAGCCTATCCTTTGGAGCAGAAAAACTGTTTTTT. It is translated as CASSLSFGAEKLFF.

The table lists this clonotype with a few counts. This chain connects TRBV7-2 to TRBJ2-2; D possibly corresponds to TRBD1 (5 bases). V was shortened by 3 bases and J by 6 bases, with 11 bases between the two germline ends. The germline CDR1 and CDR2 sequences are SGHTA and FQGNSA. The CDR3 length is 14 residues. CDR3 loop: CASSLTVLAGELFF. In nucleotides, the CDR3 is TGTGCCAGCAGCTTGACAGTTTTGGCCGGGGAGCTGTTTTTT.